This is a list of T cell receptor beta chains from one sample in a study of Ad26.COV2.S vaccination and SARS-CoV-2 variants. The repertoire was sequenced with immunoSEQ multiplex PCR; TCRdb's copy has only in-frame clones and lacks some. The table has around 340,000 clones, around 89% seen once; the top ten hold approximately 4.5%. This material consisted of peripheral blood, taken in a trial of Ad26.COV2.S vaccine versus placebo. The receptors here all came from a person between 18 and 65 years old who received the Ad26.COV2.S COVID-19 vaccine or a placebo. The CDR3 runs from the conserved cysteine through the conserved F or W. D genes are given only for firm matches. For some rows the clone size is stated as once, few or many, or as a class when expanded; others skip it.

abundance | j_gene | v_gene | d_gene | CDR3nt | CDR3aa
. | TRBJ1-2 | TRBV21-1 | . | TGTGCCAGCAGCAAATCGGGCGGGAACTATGGCTACACCTTC | CASSKSGGNYGYTF
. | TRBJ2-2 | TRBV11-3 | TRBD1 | TGTGCCAGCAGCTCTCGACAGGGAAGGGACACCGGGGAGCTGTTTTTT | CASSSRQGRDTGELFF
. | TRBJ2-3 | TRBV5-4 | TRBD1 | TGTGCCAGCAGCTCGTACAGGGGATCAGGCACAGATACGCAGTATTTT | CASSSYRGSGTDTQYF
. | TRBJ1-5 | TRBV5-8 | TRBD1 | TGTGCCAGCAGCTTGGCCGGGACAGCTTACGGCAATCAGCCCCAGCATTTT | CASSLAGTAYGNQPQHF
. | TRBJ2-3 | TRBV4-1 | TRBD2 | TGCGCCAGCAGCCTACCCCTAGCGGGAGTAGGTGATACGCAGTATTTT | CASSLPLAGVGDTQYF
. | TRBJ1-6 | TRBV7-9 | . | TGTGCCAGCAGCTTGTCCTCTACAGGAGGAGGTTCACCCCTCCACTTT | CASSLSSTGGGSPLHF
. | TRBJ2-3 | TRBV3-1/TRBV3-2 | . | TGTGCCAGCAGCCAAGGGACGCAGAAGCGGGGCACAGATACGCAGTATTTT | CASSQGTQKRGTDTQYF
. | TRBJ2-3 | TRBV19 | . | TGTGCCAGTAGTGCCCAAAGTTCAGATACGCAGTATTTT | CASSAQSSDTQYF
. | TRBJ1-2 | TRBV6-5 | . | TGTGCCAGCAGTTACGACAGGACCAACTATGGCTACACCTTC | CASSYDRTNYGYTF
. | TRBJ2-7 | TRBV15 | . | TGTGCCACCAGCAGAGGAGCTTTCTCCTACGAGCAGTACTTC | CATSRGAFSYEQYF
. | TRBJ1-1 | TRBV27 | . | TGTGCCAGCAGTTTCCAGGGGAACACTGAAGCTTTCTTT | CASSFQGNTEAFF
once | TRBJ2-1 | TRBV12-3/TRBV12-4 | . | TGTGCCAGCAGTTTGGGACTTAATGAGCAGTTCTTC | CASSLGLNEQFF
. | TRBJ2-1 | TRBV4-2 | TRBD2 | TGTGCCAGCAGCCCCGAGACTAGCAGAGCTTACAATGAGCAGTTCTTC | CASSPETSRAYNEQFF